Following are 26 T cell receptor beta chains from one sample sequenced in a study of untreated major depressive disorder. The assay was immunoSEQ multiplex PCR, and TCRdb's table has in-frame clones only and misses some. The data show 20,000 or so clones, around 87% seen once. Sequencing was performed on CD4+ T cells from PBMCs. The origin of the receptors is a woman in her 30s in good health.

The V gene is TRBV28, the J gene TRBJ1-5; tentatively, D is TRBD1 (6 bases). This CDR3 is built from 14 residues. Germline values: CDR1 MDHEN, CDR2 SYDVKM. V lost 2 bases and J 9 bases, leaving 14 bases between the germline ends. CDR3 region: CASSLNHRARPQHF. The CDR3 coding sequence is TGTGCCAGCAGTTTAAACCACAGGGCACGGCCCCAGCATTTT.

This clone was detected only a few times. The gene calls are TRBV28 and TRBJ1-2, with a tentative D call TRBD1 (6 bases). The CDR3 is 13 residues long. V gave up 2 bases and J gave up 3 bases, with 7 bases separating them. Germline CDR1 and CDR2: MDHEN and SYDVKM. CDR3 sequence: CASSLQGHYGYTF. The CDR3 DNA reads as TGTGCCAGCAGTTTACAGGGGCACTATGGCTACACCTTC.

CDR3 residues: CASSLGGNEQFF. CDR3 DNA: TGTGCCAGCTCACTCGGGGGAAATGAGCAGTTCTTC. This chain joins TRBV18 and TRBJ2-1; D may be TRBD2 (6 bases). This CDR3 region has 12 residues. The V gene's germline CDR1 is KGHSH and CDR2 LQKENI. V lost 4 bases, J lost 7 bases, and 8 bases lay in between. The full variable domain, its missing parts supplied by reference TRBV18 and TRBJ2-1, is NAGVMQNPRHLVRRRGQEARLRCSPMKGHSHVYWYRQLPEEGLKFMVYLQKENIIDESGMPKERFSAEFPKEGPSILRIQQVVRGDSAAYFCASSLGGNEQFFGPGTRLTVL.

Note on this clone: This sample also contains other DNA sequences that code for the same CDR3. The chain uses TRBV5-1 and TRBJ1-6; the D gene is possibly TRBD1 (5 bases). CDR1 is SGHRS and CDR2 is YFSETQ in the germline V gene. V was shortened by 5 bases and J by 0 bases, with 12 bases between the two germline ends. This CDR3 region has 16 residues. The CDR3 sequence is CASRDTRSSYNSPLHF. CDR3 bases: TGCGCCAGCAGGGACACTCGAAGCTCCTATAATTCACCCCTCCACTTT.

This chain links TRBV28 with TRBJ2-3, with TRBD2 as a possible D gene (6 bases). The CDR3 runs to 12 residues. V shed 7 bases and J shed 11 bases, with 16 bases lying between them. The germline V gene has CDR1 MDHEN and CDR2 SYDVKM. CDR3 coding DNA: TGTGCCAGCACCCCTGGGGGGAGATTGCAGTATTTT. Its protein product is CASTPGGRLQYF.

This chain joins TRBV5-6 and TRBJ2-5; no clear D gene. CDR1 and CDR2 from the germline V gene are SGHDT and YYEEEE. The CDR3 loop spans 15 amino acids. The V and J ends lost 0 bases and 1 base respectively, with 10 bases between them. CDR3 DNA: TGTGCCAGCAGCTTGGAACTGTGGGGCCAAGAGACCCAGTACTTC. Protein product: CASSLELWGQETQYF.

The gene calls are TRBV11-2 and TRBJ1-6, with D possibly being TRBD1 (5 bases). Trimming stripped 4 bases from V and 7 bases from J, with 20 bases between. The CDR3 spans 17 residues. Germline loops: CDR1 SGHAT, CDR2 FQNNGV. The CDR3 here is CASSSGRRGRTNSPLHF. CDR3 sequence (DNA): TGTGCCAGCAGCTCGGGCCGCCGGGGACGGACAAATTCACCCCTCCACTTT.

The chain has TRBV29-1 and TRBJ2-7; 10 bases are a match to TRBD1. Germline assignment: CDR1 SQVTM and CDR2 ANQGSEA. CDR3 size: 13 residues. Germline trimming cut 6 bases from V and 7 bases from J; bases unmatched to any gene: 9. In DNA form, the CDR3 reads TGCAGCGTCGCCGGGACAGGGGTCGGGGAGCAGTACTTC. It encodes CSVAGTGVGEQYF.

The CDR3 protein is CASSPTGQGYVGSTGELFF. For the CDR3, the DNA is TGCGCCAGCAGCCCGACCGGACAGGGGTATGTCGGTTCCACCGGGGAGCTGTTTTTT. The V and J genes are TRBV5-1 and TRBJ2-2; 9 bases are a match to TRBD1. Per germline, CDR1 SGHRS and CDR2 YFSETQ. V shed 4 bases and J 4 bases; nucleotides not matched to a gene: 17. The length of the CDR3 is 19 residues.

This clone has only one observation. This CDR3 is CASSLYSGGYEQYF. CDR3 in DNA: TGTGCCAGCAGTTTATATAGCGGGGGTTACGAGCAGTACTTC. The V and J genes are TRBV27 and TRBJ2-7; 9 nucleotides align to TRBD2. The CDR3 spans 14 residues. The V gene end was trimmed by 1 base and the J gene end by 4 bases; junction bases not matched to a gene: 2. Germline V CDR1 and CDR2: MNHEY, SMNVEV (reference sequence).

The V call is TRBV15, the J call TRBJ1-2, with D uncertain. This CDR3 spans 14 amino acids. Trimming removed 3 bases at V and 4 bases at J, with 12 bases between. Germline V gives CDR1 LNHNV, CDR2 YYDKDF (reference sequence). This chain's CDR3 is CATSRSLAIYGYTF. The CDR3 bases are TGTGCCACCAGCAGGTCCCTAGCTATCTATGGCTACACCTTC.

This clone was recorded only once. The V call is TRBV6-1, the J call TRBJ2-5; 11 bases agree with TRBD2. The V and J ends lost 7 bases and 5 bases, in that order; junction bases with no gene match: 3. The CDR3 has 13 amino acids. Germline CDR1 MNHNS, CDR2 SASEGT. The CDR3 DNA is TGTGCCAGCATAGCGGGGGGGTTTGAGACCCAGTACTTC. It specifies CASIAGGFETQYF.

V usage is TRBV30 and J usage is TRBJ1-4; TRBD1 is a possible D gene (6 bases). In germline, CDR1 is GTSNPN, CDR2 SVGIG (reference sequence). V was shortened by 3 bases and J by 7 bases, with 12 bases between the two germline ends. The CDR3 has 13 residues. CDR3 amino acids: CAWSKGGSEKLFF. Written as DNA, the CDR3 is TGTGCCTGGAGCAAGGGGGGCAGTGAAAAACTGTTTTTT.

Relative to its sample, this clone is medium-sized. The chain employs TRBV27 and TRBJ2-7, with 10 bases that match TRBD1. There are 15 residues in the CDR3. Germline V gene data show CDR1 as MNHEY and CDR2 as SMNVEV (reference sequence). The ends lost 4 bases at V and 1 base at J; junction bases unmatched: 4. CDR3 region: CASSSGQGLSYEQYF. The CDR3 nucleotides read TGTGCCAGCAGTTCGGGACAGGGGTTGTCCTACGAGCAGTACTTC.

In this sample, this clone turned up once. The V and J genes are TRBV7-2 and TRBJ2-4; possible D gene TRBD2, 7 bases. Germline CDR1 and CDR2: SGHTA and FQGNSA. The CDR3 has 15 amino acids. Trimming left V 5 bases short and J 1 base short, with 12 bases between. The CDR3 protein is CASSLGGPAKNIQYF. The CDR3 region has the DNA TGTGCCAGCAGCCTCGGGGGGCCGGCCAAAAACATTCAGTACTTC.

J is TRBJ1-3 and V is TRBV28; unclear D gene. The germline CDR1 and CDR2 sequences are MDHEN and SYDVKM. V shed 1 base and J shed 1 base, with 8 bases lying between them. This CDR3 has 15 amino acids. This CDR3 is CASSLSFSSGNTIYF. The CDR3 coding sequence is TGTGCCAGCAGTTTATCATTCTCATCTGGAAACACCATATATTTT.

This clone was seen once. The gene calls are TRBV28 and TRBJ1-2; D may be TRBD1 (5 bases). Germline V gene data show CDR1 as MDHEN and CDR2 as SYDVKM. The CDR3 consists of 15 residues. Trimming left V 4 bases short and J 2 bases short, with 14 bases between. The CDR3 DNA sequence: TGTGCCAGCAGTTCAAGACAGTACCCCAACTATGGCTACACCTTC. Amino acids: CASSSRQYPNYGYTF.

The rearrangement uses TRBV6-5 and TRBJ1-2; D might be TRBD1 (6 bases). The CDR3 length is 13 residues. Deletions cut 4 bases from V and 4 bases from J, with 10 bases between. Per the germline V gene, CDR1 is MNHEY and CDR2 is SVGAGI. The CDR3 DNA reads TGTGCCAGCAGTTGGGGACAACGCTATGGCTACACCTTC. Residues: CASSWGQRYGYTF.

V is TRBV28 and J is TRBJ1-5, with TRBD1 matching 8 bases. CDR1 is MDHEN, CDR2 SYDVKM, per germline. V dropped 3 bases and J dropped 5; count of bases not matched to a gene: 3. The CDR3 is 14 amino acids. CDR3 sequence reads: CASSFRQGHQPQHF. CDR3 DNA: TGTGCCAGCAGTTTCAGACAGGGGCATCAGCCCCAGCATTTT.

The chain joins TRBV6-5 to TRBJ1-2; no definite D call. V shed 0 bases and J shed 0 bases, with 5 bases lying between them. Germline V lookup: CDR1 MNHEY, CDR2 SVGAGI. The CDR3 loop spans 14 amino acids. The DNA of the CDR3 is TGTGCCAGCAGTTACTCGGCACCTAACTATGGCTACACCTTC. It codes for CASSYSAPNYGYTF.

The J gene is TRBJ2-5, the V gene TRBV30; D is unclear. V lost 0 bases and J 4 bases, leaving 0 bases between the germline ends. The CDR3 runs 10 residues. From germline, CDR1 is GTSNPN and CDR2 SVGIG (reference sequence). The CDR3 region is CAWSVETQYF. In DNA form, the CDR3 reads TGTGCCTGGAGTGTAGAGACCCAGTACTTC. The whole variable domain, filled in from reference TRBV30 and TRBJ2-5, reads SQTIHQWPATLVQPVGSPLSLECTVEGTSNPNLYWYRQAAGRGLQLLFYSVGIGQISSEVPQNLSASRPQDRQFILSSKKLLLSDSGFYLCAWSVETQYFGPGTRLLVL.

The V call is TRBV6-1, the J call TRBJ1-5; D remains ambiguous. Trimming removed 5 bases from V and 6 bases from J, with 17 bases in between. Per the germline V gene, CDR1 is MNHNS and CDR2 is SASEGT. This CDR3 region has 15 residues. The DNA for the CDR3 is TGTGCCAGCAGTTCCGACGGGGTTGAGGGTCAGCCCCAGCATTTT. This translates into CASSSDGVEGQPQHF.

The rearrangement uses TRBV28 and TRBJ2-7; 8 bases fit TRBD2. The CDR3 covers 14 residues. Germline lookup yields CDR1 MDHEN and CDR2 SYDVKM. The V gene end was trimmed by 7 bases and the J gene end by 6 bases; junction bases not matched to a gene: 11. The CDR3 DNA reads as TGTGCCAGCAAGAGCGGGGGCGCCCCCGCCGAGCAGTACTTC. Translation: CASKSGGAPAEQYF.

The sample holds one count of this clone. The V call is TRBV30, the J call TRBJ1-5; possibly TRBD1 for D (6 bases). This CDR3 is 18 amino acids long. Germline CDR1 reads GTSNPN; CDR2 reads SVGIG (reference sequence). Trimming took off 3 bases at V and 8 bases at J, with 29 bases between the two ends. This CDR3 reads CAWSGRQQGHHLGKPQHF. The CDR3, as DNA: TGTGCCTGGAGCGGGCGACAACAGGGACACCATCTGGGTAAGCCCCAGCATTTT.

The CDR3 protein is CASSQGLENWANEKLFF. DNA for the CDR3: TGCGCCAGCAGCCAAGGTTTAGAAAACTGGGCTAATGAAAAACTGTTTTTT. The chain carries TRBV4-3 and TRBJ1-4, with D unclear. Germline loops: CDR1 LGHNA, CDR2 YSLEER. The germline V and J ends were trimmed by 1 base and 3 bases, with 15 bases remaining between them. The CDR3 covers 17 residues.

The V call is TRBV7-9, the J call TRBJ1-4; TRBD1 is a possible D gene (5 bases). Trimming stripped 5 bases from V and 8 bases from J, with 12 bases between. Germline CDR1 is SEHNR and CDR2 is FQNEAQ (reference sequence). This CDR3 contains 13 residues. For the CDR3, the DNA is TGTGCCAGCAGCCCCCGGGGCTGGGAAAAACTGTTTTTT. This codes for CASSPRGWEKLFF.